The T cell receptor beta chain under discussion was sequenced for a study of blood T cell repertoires in COVID-19. Overall study: The United States, Italy and Spain provided the acute and convalescent COVID-19 samples. From T cells, B-cell-depleted T cells, or PBMCs came the material, which was cDNA or gDNA.

In the authors' methods: Amplification from reference gene primers served as the basis for estimated nucleated cell counts. Some clones are missing from TCRdb's copy, which holds only in-frame ones; the method was immunoSEQ multiplex PCR. From that table come the V and J calls and clone size; the DNA was used to work out D and trimming. The data contain roughly 68,000 clones, 87% of them singletons. The sequencing input was peripheral blood. This sequence originates from a man aged 45-65 years with active COVID-19.

The CDR3, as DNA: TGTGCCAGCAGCATCGGGACTCCCTCAGCCAAAAACATTCAGTACTTC. It is translated as CASSIGTPSAKNIQYF. This chain connects TRBV21-1 to TRBJ2-4; TRBD2, as called in the table, went unchecked against the DNA. TRBV21-1 represents a pseudogene. This CDR3 is 16 amino acids long.